These 21 T cell receptor beta chains originate from one sample sequenced in a study of graft-versus-host responses after intestinal transplantation. Antigens for these TCRs are unknown. Only in-frame clones appear in the TCRdb table, and some are missing; sequencing was by immunoSEQ multiplex PCR. Here the sample spans roughly 97,000 clones, about 90% being singletons. This specimen was unstimulated CD4+ T cells sorted from spleen or lymph node cells, taken before intestinal transplant. These receptors all stem from a human donor who received an intestinal transplant.

The chain is built from TRBV4-1 and TRBJ1-2; D might be TRBD1 (5 bases). The CDR3 is made up of 12 amino acids. Trimming stripped 1 base from V and 7 bases from J, with 7 bases between. The germline gives CDR1 MGHRA, CDR2 YSYEKL. CDR3 DNA sequence: TGCGCCAGCAGCCAAGTAGGGGTTGGCTACACCTTC. Residues: CASSQVGVGYTF.

This chain uses TRBV6-5 with TRBJ1-1, with 9 bases that match TRBD1. There are 14 residues in the CDR3. Germline loops: CDR1 MNHEY, CDR2 SVGAGI. Losses at the gene ends were 4 bases for V and 4 bases for J; bases not matched to a gene: 4. The CDR3 reads CASSLDRGSTEAFF. The CDR3, as DNA: TGTGCCAGCAGTTTGGACAGGGGTTCCACTGAAGCTTTCTTT.

The chain employs TRBV5-6 and TRBJ2-7; 9 bases line up with TRBD2. V was pared by 0 bases and J by 3 bases, with 13 bases of the junction left unmatched. The germline V gene has CDR1 SGHDT and CDR2 YYEEEE. This CDR3 region has 18 residues. The CDR3 region is CASSLGGVGLAINYEQYF. The CDR3, as DNA: TGTGCCAGCAGCTTGGGCGGGGTGGGACTAGCCATAAACTACGAGCAGTACTTC. The full variable domain, rest sourced from reference TRBV5-6 and TRBJ2-7, is DAGVTQSPTHLIKTRGQQVTLRCSPKSGHDTVSWYQQALGQGPQFIFQYYEEEERQRGNFPDRFSGHQFPNYSSELNVNALLLGDSALYLCASSLGGVGLAINYEQYFGPGTRLTVT.

The chain is built from TRBV15 and TRBJ2-2, with 12 positions matching TRBD1. The length of the CDR3 is 18 residues. CDR1 and CDR2 (germline): LNHNV, YYDKDF (reference sequence). V shed 4 bases, J shed 2 bases, and the junction held 8 bases outside the gene matches. CDR3 DNA: TGTGCCACCAGCACCGGGACAGGGGGCGCGATAAACACCGGGGAGCTGTTTTTT. Translation gives CATSTGTGGAINTGELFF.

Turning to this clone: At the DNA level, this CDR3 is encoded by other sequences in the same sample as well. V gene TRBV7-6 combines with J gene TRBJ2-2; the D gene is possibly TRBD2 (6 bases). The V gene's germline CDR1 is SGHVS and CDR2 FNYEAQ. Trimming took off 2 bases at V and 4 bases at J, with 14 bases between the two ends. The CDR3 consists of 16 residues. The CDR3 here is CASSLQYGSTTGELFF. The CDR3 DNA follows: TGTGCCAGCAGCTTACAGTACGGGAGTACCACCGGGGAGCTGTTTTTT.

In its sample, this clone was seen a few times. The V gene is TRBV5-1, the J gene TRBJ2-2; the match to TRBD1 covers 10 bases. Germline lookup yields CDR1 SGHRS and CDR2 YFSETQ. The CDR3 runs 16 residues. V dropped 4 bases and J dropped 6; count of bases not matched to a gene: 9. The DNA of the CDR3 is TGCGCCAGCAGCGCACGACAGGGGGCCAGGGCCGGGGAGCTGTTTTTT. It translates to CASSARQGARAGELFF.

This clone was detected only once. The chain joins TRBV10-3 to TRBJ1-6, with 9 positions matching TRBD1. Germline V gene sequence: CDR1 ENHRY, CDR2 SYGVKD. The length of the CDR3 is 14 residues. J was trimmed by 8 bases and V by 6 bases; bases with no gene match: 5. In DNA, the CDR3 is TGTGCCATCAGAATGGGACAGGGTGATTCACCCCTCCACTTT. Translated, it gives CAIRMGQGDSPLHF.

The chain employs TRBV9 and TRBJ1-2, with TRBD1 matching 8 bases. The CDR3 sequence is 13 residues long. The V segment lost 0 bases and the J segment 5 bases; nucleotides outside the gene matches: 0. Germline loops: CDR1 SGDLS, CDR2 YYNGEE. For the CDR3, the DNA is TGTGCCAGCAGCGTAGGGACAGGGTATGGCTACACCTTC. Amino acids: CASSVGTGYGYTF.

The chain is built from TRBV6-1 and TRBJ2-7; either TRBD1 or TRBD2 may supply D (5 bases each). There are 20 residues in the CDR3. Germline loops: CDR1 MNHNS, CDR2 SASEGT. The V gene lost 1 base and the J gene lost 3 bases, with 28 bases spanning the gap. In DNA, the CDR3 is TGTGCCAGCAGTGAAGGGAGGTTTCCAGGGCGAATAAATTCTGGCTACGAGCAGTACTTC. Protein sequence: CASSEGRFPGRINSGYEQYF.

The chain combines TRBV11-2 with TRBJ2-3, with D uncertain. Germline V gene lookup returns CDR1 SGHAT and CDR2 FQNNGV. Trimming took 1 base from V and 1 from J, leaving 6 bases between them. This CDR3 comprises 14 residues. The CDR3 spells CASSLVPGTDTQYF. For the CDR3, the DNA is TGTGCCAGCAGCTTAGTGCCGGGCACAGATACGCAGTATTTT.

V is TRBV6-6 and J is TRBJ2-1; D remains unclear. Germline CDR1 is MNHNY and CDR2 is SVGAGI (reference sequence). V was clipped by 0 bases and J by 12 bases, with 18 bases between them. This CDR3 contains 15 residues. In nucleotides, the CDR3 is TGTGCCAGCAGTTACTCGAGCGACCCCTATGCTGGGCAGTTCTTC. Translated, it gives CASSYSSDPYAGQFF.

The rearrangement links TRBV6-5 to TRBJ1-6; unclear D gene. The CDR3 covers 13 residues. With 5 bases removed from V and 9 bases from J, the gap between germline ends came to 11 bases. Per the germline V gene, CDR1 is MNHEY and CDR2 is SVGAGI. CDR3 coding DNA: TGTGCCAGCAGTGAACATGGTGCTTCACCCCTCCACTTT. It codes for CASSEHGASPLHF.

This CDR3 reads CAWSVSSGWTDTQYF. CDR3 DNA: TGTGCCTGGAGTGTATCCTCGGGTTGGACAGATACGCAGTATTTT. V is TRBV30 and J is TRBJ2-3; D gene ambiguous. The CDR3 runs to 15 residues. V was pared by 0 bases and J by 3 bases, with 13 bases between. Germline V CDR1 and CDR2: GTSNPN, SVGIG (reference sequence).

The rearrangement joins TRBV5-1 to TRBJ1-1; possible D gene TRBD1, 6 bases. Germline values: CDR1 SGHRS, CDR2 YFSETQ. The CDR3 is made up of 15 amino acids. V lost 0 bases, J lost 1 base, and 10 bases lay in between. The CDR3 nucleotides read TGCGCCAGCAGCTTGGGAGGGGGGCGGAACACTGAAGCTTTCTTT. Protein product: CASSLGGGRNTEAFF. Complete variable domain (other parts from reference TRBV5-1 and TRBJ1-1): KAGVTQTPRYLIKTRGQQVTLSCSPISGHRSVSWYQQTPGQGLQFLFEYFSETQRNKGNFPGRFSGRQFSNSRSEMNVSTLELGDSALYLCASSLGGGRNTEAFFGQGTRLTVV.

The chain has TRBV5-1 and TRBJ1-2; D ambiguous. The CDR3 is 12 amino acids. V was shortened by 4 bases and J by 8 bases, with 12 bases between the two germline ends. Germline V gene sequence: CDR1 SGHRS, CDR2 YFSETQ. The CDR3: CASSLGSRGYTF. The CDR3 region has the DNA TGCGCCAGCAGCCTGGGATCCAGGGGCTACACCTTC.

This chain joins TRBV4-1 and TRBJ2-4, with 10 nucleotides matching TRBD2. CDR1 and CDR2 from the germline V gene are MGHRA and YSYEKL. The CDR3 is 20 amino acids. V was clipped by 4 bases and J by 0 bases; unmatched bases: 15. The CDR3 is CASSPLWASGRPLAKNIQYF. The CDR3 coding sequence is TGCGCCAGCAGCCCCCTGTGGGCTAGCGGGAGACCGTTAGCCAAAAACATTCAGTACTTC.

V usage is TRBV19 and J usage is TRBJ1-2, with a possible D match to TRBD1 (6 bases). Germline values: CDR1 LNHDA, CDR2 SQIVND (reference sequence). The CDR3 contains 15 residues. Trimming removed 5 bases from V and 4 bases from J, with 17 bases in between. CDR3 coding DNA: TGTGCCAGTAGTTATTCGGCAGGGGTTGGCTATGGCTACACCTTC. Protein sequence: CASSYSAGVGYGYTF.

A word on this clone: This specimen includes other DNA sequences encoding the same CDR3. This chain links TRBV13 with TRBJ2-5; D is unclear. The V gene's germline CDR1 is PRHDT and CDR2 FYEKMQ (reference sequence). The CDR3 totals 11 residues. V dropped 5 bases and J dropped 1 base, with 2 bases sitting between them. CDR3 in amino acids: CASSLQETQYF. The CDR3 DNA follows: TGTGCCAGCAGCCTCCAAGAGACCCAGTACTTC.

In regard to this clone: This CDR3 is also generated by other DNA sequences in the sample. J is TRBJ1-1 and V is TRBV2; D unresolved. There are 13 residues in the CDR3. V shed 6 bases and J shed 1 base, with 9 bases lying between them. Per germline, CDR1 SNHLY and CDR2 FYNNEI. CDR3 in DNA: TGTGCCAGCAGCCTGGAACGGAACACTGAAGCTTTCTTT. Translating gives CASSLERNTEAFF.

V usage is TRBV10-3 and J usage is TRBJ2-1; D may match TRBD1 or TRBD2 (5 bases each). Germline CDR1 ENHRY, CDR2 SYGVKD. CDR3 length: 14 residues. The V end was cut by 4 bases, the J end by 0 bases, with 7 bases between. The CDR3 sequence is CAISAGSSYNEQFF. The CDR3 DNA follows: TGTGCCATCAGTGCAGGGAGCTCCTACAATGAGCAGTTCTTC.

The genes are TRBV7-7 and TRBJ2-5, with D possibly TRBD2 on 5 matching bases. CDR1 is SSHAT, CDR2 FNYEAQ, per germline (reference sequence). This CDR3 spans 14 amino acids. V was pared by 0 bases and J by 6 bases, with 11 bases between. DNA of the CDR3: TGTGCCAGCAGCTTAGCGGGAGCATGGAAGACCCAGTACTTC. Encoded protein: CASSLAGAWKTQYF.